One and the same sample provided the 4 T cell receptor beta chains below, sequenced in a study of early T cells in non-severe SARS-CoV-2 infection. Each CDR3 protein is one row after TCRdb ran MiXCR on the 5' RACE reads. The table lists 60,000 to 85,000 distinct CDR3 sequences, around 15% of them singletons, with 9.5% to 15% in the top ten. Material for sequencing was whole blood. Every receptor here comes from an adult who was a healthcare worker with PCR-confirmed SARS-CoV-2 infection or an uninfected control (not recorded which).

The chain links TRBV7-6 to TRBJ2-4, with D perhaps assigned TRBD1 or TRBD2 (5 bases each). CDR1 is SGHVS, CDR2 FNYEAQ, per germline. This CDR3 contains 12 residues. V was shortened by 4 bases and J by 12 bases, with 13 bases between the two germline ends. The CDR3 DNA reads as TGTGCCAGCAGCTCCGGGACCCAGACTCAGTACTTC. It codes for CASSSGTQTQYF.

This clonotype was seen a handful of times. This chain uses TRBV6-6 with TRBJ1-2; no clear D. V lost 5 bases and J 4 bases, leaving 8 bases between the germline ends. This CDR3 spans 12 amino acids. Germline loops: CDR1 MNHNY, CDR2 SVGAGI (reference sequence). The CDR3 DNA is TGTGCCAGCAGTACGGAAGCCTATGGCTACACCTTC. Encoded protein: CASSTEAYGYTF.

The chain links TRBV6-2 or TRBV6-3 to TRBJ2-5; tentatively, D is TRBD1 (6 bases). The germline V gene has CDR1 MNHEY and CDR2 SVGEGT. CDR3 length: 14 amino acids. V was pared by 2 bases and J by 3 bases, with 10 bases between. This chain's CDR3 is CASSYLRTEETQYF. CDR3 nucleotides: TGTGCCAGCAGTTACCTCCGGACAGAAGAGACCCAGTACTTC.

There are a few counts of this clonotype. This rearrangement joins TRBV11-2 to TRBJ1-3, with D possibly TRBD1 on 5 matching bases. Deletions cut 4 bases from V and 0 bases from J, with 13 bases between. The CDR3 spans 16 residues. In germline, CDR1 is SGHAT, CDR2 FQNNGV. The DNA of the CDR3 is TGTGCCAGCAGCTCCCAGAGGGGCCCCTCTGGAAACACCATATATTTT. It is translated as CASSSQRGPSGNTIYF.